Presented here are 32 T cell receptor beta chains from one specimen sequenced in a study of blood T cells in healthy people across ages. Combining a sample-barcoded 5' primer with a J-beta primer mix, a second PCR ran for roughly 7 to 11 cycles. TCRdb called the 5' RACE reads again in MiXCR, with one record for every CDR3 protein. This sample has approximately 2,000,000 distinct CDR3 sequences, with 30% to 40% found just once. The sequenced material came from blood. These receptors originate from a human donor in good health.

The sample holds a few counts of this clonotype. CDR3 region: CASSFNVGGLHYNEQFF. CDR3 nucleotide sequence: TGTGCCAGCAGCTTTAATGTTGGGGGCCTCCATTACAATGAGCAGTTCTTC. The chain is built from TRBV13 and TRBJ2-1, with a possible D match to TRBD1 (6 bases). Trimming took 3 bases from V and 4 from J, leaving 19 bases between them. Germline V gene lookup returns CDR1 PRHDT and CDR2 FYEKMQ (reference sequence). The CDR3 runs to 17 residues.

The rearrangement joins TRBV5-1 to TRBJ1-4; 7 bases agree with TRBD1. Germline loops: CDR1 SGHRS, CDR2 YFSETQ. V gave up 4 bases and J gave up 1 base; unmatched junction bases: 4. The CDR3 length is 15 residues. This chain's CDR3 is CASSTNRGTNEKLFF. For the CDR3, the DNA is TGCGCCAGCAGCACCAACAGGGGAACTAATGAAAAACTGTTTTTT.

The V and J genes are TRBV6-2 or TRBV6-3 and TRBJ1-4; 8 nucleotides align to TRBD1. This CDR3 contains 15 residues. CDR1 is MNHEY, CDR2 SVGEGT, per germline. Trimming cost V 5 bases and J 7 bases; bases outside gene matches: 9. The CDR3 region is CASSTPGGRSEKLFF. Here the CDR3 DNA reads TGTGCCAGCAGTACTCCAGGGGGCCGGAGTGAAAAACTGTTTTTT.

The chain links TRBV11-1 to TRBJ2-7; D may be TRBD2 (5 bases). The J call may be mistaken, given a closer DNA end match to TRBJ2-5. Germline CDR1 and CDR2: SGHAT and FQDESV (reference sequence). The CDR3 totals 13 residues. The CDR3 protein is CASSSGGVQTQYF. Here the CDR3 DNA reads TGTGCCAGCAGCTCAGGAGGTGTCCAGACCCAGTACTTC.

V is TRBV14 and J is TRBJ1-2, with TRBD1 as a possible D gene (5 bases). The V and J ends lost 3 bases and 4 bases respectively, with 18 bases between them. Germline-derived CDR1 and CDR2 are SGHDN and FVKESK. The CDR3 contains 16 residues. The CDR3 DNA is TGTGCCAGCAGCCACCTTCCAGGGAAATTCACCTATGGCTACACCTTC. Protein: CASSHLPGKFTYGYTF. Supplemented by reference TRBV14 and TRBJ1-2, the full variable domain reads EAGVTQFPSHSVIEKGQTVTLRCDPISGHDNLYWYRRVMGKEIKFLLHFVKESKQDESGMPNNRFLAERTGGTYSTLKVQPAELEDSGVYFCASSHLPGKFTYGYTFGSGTRLTVV.

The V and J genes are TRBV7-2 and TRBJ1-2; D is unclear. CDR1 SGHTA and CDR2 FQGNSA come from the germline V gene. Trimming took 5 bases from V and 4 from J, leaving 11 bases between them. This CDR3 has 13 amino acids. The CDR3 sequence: CASSPVQFYGYTF. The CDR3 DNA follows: TGTGCCAGCAGCCCGGTTCAGTTCTATGGCTACACCTTC.

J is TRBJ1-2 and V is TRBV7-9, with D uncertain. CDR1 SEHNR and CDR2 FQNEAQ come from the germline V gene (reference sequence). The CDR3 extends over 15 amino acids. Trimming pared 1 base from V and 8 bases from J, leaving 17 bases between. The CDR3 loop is CASSLDAGRAVGYTF. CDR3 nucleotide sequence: TGTGCCAGCAGCTTAGATGCCGGCCGGGCGGTGGGCTACACCTTC.

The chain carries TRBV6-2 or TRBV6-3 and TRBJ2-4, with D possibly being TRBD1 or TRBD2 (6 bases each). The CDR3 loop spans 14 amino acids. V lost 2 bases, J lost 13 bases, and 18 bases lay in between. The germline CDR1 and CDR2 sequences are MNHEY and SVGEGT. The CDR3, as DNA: TGTGCCAGCAGTTACCATTCGCCAAGGGGGGAGCAGTACTTC. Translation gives CASSYHSPRGEQYF.

CDR3 nucleotides: TGTGCCAGCACCCGGGAGATAGAATACGGGCAGTACTTC. It specifies CASTREIEYGQYF. J is TRBJ2-4 and V is TRBV12-3 or TRBV12-4, with TRBD2 as a possible D gene (6 bases). This CDR3 is 13 amino acids long. V was shortened by 7 bases and J by 13 bases, with 20 bases between the two germline ends.

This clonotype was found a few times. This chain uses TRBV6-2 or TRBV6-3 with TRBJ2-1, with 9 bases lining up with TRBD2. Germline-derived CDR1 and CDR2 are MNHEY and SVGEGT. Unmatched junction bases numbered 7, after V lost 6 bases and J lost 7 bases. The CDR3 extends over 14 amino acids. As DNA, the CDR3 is TGTGCCAGCAGCCTAGCGGGACGCGCAAATGAGCAGTTCTTC. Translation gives CASSLAGRANEQFF.

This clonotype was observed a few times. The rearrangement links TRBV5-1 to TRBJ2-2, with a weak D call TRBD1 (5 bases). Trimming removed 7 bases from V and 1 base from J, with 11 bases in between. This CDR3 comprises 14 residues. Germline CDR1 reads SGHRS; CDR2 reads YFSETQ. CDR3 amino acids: CASGEGQNTGELFF. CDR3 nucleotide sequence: TGCGCCAGCGGGGAAGGACAGAACACCGGGGAGCTGTTTTTT.

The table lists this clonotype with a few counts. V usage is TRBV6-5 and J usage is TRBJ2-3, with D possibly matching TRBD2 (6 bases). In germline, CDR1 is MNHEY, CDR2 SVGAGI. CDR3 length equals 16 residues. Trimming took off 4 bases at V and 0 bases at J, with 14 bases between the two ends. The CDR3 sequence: CASSFSGLYSTDTQYF. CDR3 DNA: TGTGCCAGCAGTTTTAGCGGTCTATATAGCACAGATACGCAGTATTTT.

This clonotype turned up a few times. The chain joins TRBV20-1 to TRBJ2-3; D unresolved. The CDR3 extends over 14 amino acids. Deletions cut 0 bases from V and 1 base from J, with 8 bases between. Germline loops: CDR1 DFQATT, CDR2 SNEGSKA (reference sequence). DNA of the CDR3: TGCAGTGCTAGAGATTGGATCCGCACAGATACGCAGTATTTT. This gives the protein CSARDWIRTDTQYF.

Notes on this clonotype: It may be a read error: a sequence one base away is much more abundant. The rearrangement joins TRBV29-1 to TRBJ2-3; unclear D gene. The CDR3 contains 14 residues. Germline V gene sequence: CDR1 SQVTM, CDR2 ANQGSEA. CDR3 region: CSVEDSLFTDSQYF. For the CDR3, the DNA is TGCAGCGTTGAAGACTCCTTATTCACAGATTCGCAGTATTTT.

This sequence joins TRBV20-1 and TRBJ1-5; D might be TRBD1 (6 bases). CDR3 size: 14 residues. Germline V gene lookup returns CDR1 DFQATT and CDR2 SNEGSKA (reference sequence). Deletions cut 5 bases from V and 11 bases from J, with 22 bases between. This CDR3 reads CSAAPTGTLLAQHF. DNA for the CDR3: TGCAGTGCTGCCCCAACAGGGACTTTGCTGGCCCAGCATTTT.

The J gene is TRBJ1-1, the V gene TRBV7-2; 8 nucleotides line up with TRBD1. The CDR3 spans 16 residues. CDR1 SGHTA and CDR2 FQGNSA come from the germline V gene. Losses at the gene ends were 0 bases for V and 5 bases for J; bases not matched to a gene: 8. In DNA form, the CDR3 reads TGTGCCAGCAGCTTAGCTTATCGGACAGGGAGGACTGAAGCTTTCTTT. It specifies CASSLAYRTGRTEAFF.

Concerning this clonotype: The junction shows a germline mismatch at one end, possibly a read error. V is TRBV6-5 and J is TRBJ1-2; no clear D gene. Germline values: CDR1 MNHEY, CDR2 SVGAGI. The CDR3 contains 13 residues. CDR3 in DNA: TGTGCCGGCAGTTACCGGTTCCTCGTCGGCTACACCTTC. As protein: CAGSYRFLVGYTF.

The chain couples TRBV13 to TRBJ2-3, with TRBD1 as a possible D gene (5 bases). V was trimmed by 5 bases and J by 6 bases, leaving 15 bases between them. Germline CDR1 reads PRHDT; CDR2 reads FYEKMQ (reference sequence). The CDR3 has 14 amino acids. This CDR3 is CASSQPGNGDTQYF. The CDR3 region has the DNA TGTGCCAGCAGCCAACCAGGGAATGGGGATACGCAGTATTTT.

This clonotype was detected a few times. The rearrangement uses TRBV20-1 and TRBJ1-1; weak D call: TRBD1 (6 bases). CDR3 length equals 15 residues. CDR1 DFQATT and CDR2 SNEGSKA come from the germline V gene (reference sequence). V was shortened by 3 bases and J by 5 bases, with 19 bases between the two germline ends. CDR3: CSARRRGYLQTEAFF. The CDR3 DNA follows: TGCAGTGCTAGGAGGAGGGGGTATTTGCAAACTGAAGCTTTCTTT.

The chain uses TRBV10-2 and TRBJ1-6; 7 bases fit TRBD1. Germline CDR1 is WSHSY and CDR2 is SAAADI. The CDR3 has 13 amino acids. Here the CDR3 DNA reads TGCGCTCTACAGGAGGGGGCAGATTCACCCCTCCACTTT. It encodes CALQEGADSPLHF.

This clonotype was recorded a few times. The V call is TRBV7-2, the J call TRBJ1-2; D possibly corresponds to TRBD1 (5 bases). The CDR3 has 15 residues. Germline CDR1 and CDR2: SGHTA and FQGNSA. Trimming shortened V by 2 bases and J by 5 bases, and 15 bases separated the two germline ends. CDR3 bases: TGTGCCAGCAGCTTAAGAGAACCAGGGTTTTATGGCTACACCTTC. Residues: CASSLREPGFYGYTF.

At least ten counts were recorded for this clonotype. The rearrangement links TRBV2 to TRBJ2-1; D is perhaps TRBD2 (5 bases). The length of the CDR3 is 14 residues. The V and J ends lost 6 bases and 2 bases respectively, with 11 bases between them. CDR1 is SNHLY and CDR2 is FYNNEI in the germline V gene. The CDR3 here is CASSVRLTYNEQFF. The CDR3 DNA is TGTGCCAGCAGCGTCCGACTAACCTACAATGAGCAGTTCTTC.

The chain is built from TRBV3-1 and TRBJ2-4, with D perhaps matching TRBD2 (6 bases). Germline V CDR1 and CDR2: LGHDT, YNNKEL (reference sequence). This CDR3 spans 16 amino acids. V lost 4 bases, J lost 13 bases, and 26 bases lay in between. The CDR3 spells CASSLFRDFNSYKQYF. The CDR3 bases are TGTGCCAGCAGCCTTTTCCGGGACTTTAACTCCTACAAGCAGTACTTC.

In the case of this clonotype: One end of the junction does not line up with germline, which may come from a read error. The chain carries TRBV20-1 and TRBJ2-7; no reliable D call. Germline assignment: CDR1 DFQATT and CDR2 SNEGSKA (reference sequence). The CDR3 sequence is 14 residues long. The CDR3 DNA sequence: TGCGGTGCCCAGGACCGCTACGACTCCTACGAGCAGTACTTC. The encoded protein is CGAQDRYDSYEQYF.

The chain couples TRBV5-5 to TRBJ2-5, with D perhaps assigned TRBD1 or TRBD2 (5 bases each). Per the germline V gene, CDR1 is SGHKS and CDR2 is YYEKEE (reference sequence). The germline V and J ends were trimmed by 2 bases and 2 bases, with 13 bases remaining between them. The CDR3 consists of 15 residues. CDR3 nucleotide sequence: TGTGCCAGCAGCTTTGACGGGACGGCACAAGAGACCCAGTACTTC. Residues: CASSFDGTAQETQYF.

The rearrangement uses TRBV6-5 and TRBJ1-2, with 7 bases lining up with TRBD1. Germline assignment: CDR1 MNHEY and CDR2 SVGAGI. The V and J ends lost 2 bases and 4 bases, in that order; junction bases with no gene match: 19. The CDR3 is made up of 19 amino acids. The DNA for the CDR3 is TGTGCCAGCAGTTACATTATGGACAAGGGGGCGGCGCGTACCTATGGCTACACCTTC. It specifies CASSYIMDKGAARTYGYTF.

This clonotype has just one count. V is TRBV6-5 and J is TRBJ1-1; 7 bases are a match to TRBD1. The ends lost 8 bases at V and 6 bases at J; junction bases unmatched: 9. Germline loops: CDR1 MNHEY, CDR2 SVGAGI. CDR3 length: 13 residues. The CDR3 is CASGLQTGSEAFF. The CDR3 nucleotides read TGTGCCAGCGGCTTACAGACAGGGTCTGAAGCTTTCTTT.

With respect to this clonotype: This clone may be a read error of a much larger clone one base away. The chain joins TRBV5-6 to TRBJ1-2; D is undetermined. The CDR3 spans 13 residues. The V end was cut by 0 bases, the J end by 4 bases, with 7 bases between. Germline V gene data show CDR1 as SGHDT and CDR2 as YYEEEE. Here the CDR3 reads CASSLESSYGYTF. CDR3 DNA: TGTGCCAGCAGCTTGGAGAGTAGCTATGGCTACACCTTC.

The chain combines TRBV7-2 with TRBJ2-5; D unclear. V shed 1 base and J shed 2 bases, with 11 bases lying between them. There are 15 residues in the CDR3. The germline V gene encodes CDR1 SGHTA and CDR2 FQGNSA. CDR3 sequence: CASSLGPYSQETQYF. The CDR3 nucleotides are TGTGCCAGCAGCTTAGGCCCTTACAGTCAAGAGACCCAGTACTTC.

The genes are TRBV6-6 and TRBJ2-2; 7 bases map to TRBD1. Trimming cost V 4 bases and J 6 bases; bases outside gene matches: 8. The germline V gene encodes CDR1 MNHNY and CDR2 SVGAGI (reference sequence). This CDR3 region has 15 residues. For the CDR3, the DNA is TGTGCCAGCAGTTTAACTGAACAGGGGCCCGGGGAGCTGTTTTTT. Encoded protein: CASSLTEQGPGELFF.

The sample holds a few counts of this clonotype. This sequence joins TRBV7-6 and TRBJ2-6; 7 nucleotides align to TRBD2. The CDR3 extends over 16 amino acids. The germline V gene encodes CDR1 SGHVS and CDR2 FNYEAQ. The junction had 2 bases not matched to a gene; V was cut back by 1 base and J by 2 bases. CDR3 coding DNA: TGTGCCAGCAGCTTAGAGGCGGGGGCTGGGGCCAACGTCCTGACTTTC. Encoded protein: CASSLEAGAGANVLTF.

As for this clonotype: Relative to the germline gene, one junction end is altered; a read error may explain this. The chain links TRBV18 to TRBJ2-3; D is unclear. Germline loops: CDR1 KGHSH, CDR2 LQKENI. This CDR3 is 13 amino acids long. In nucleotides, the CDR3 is TGTGCCACCTCAGTAGTAGCCACAGATACGCAGTATTTT. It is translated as CATSVVATDTQYF.